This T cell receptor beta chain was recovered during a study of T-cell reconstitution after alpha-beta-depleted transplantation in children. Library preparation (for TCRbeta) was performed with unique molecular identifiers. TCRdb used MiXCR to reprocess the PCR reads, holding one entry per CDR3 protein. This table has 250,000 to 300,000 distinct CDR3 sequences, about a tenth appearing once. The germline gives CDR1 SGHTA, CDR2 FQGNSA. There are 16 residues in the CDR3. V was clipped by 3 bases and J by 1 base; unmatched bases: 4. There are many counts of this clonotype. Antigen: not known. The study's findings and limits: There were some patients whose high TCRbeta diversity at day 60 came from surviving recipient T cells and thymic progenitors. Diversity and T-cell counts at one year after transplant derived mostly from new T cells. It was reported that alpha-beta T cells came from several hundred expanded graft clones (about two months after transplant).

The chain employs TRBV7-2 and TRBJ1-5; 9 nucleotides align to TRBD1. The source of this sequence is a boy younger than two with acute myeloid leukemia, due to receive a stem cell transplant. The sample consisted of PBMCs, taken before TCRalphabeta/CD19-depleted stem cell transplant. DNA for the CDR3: TGTGCCAGCAGCTTGTCCGGGACAGGGAGCAATCAGCCCCAGCATTTT. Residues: CASSLSGTGSNQPQHF.